The clone carrying this TCR beta chain came up a few times. What it binds is not known. This CDR3 spans 16 amino acids. Germline loops: CDR1 WSHSY, CDR2 SAAADI. V lost 0 bases and J lost 0, with 9 bases in between. The method was immunoSEQ multiplex PCR; TCRdb's version includes in-frame clones alone and lacks a portion of them. The table has roughly 53,000 clones, 60% to 75% seen once. This specimen belongs to a study of T cell clones after liver transplantation. Study at large: TCRbeta sequencing after a pre-transplant mixed lymphocyte reaction identified graft-donor-reactive clones, later tracked in post-transplant blood. Blood was drawn pre-transplant, before withdrawal, and after full or failed withdrawal.

Findings and limits, study-wide: Rather than being deleted, graft donor-reactive T cells may have moved into the graft.

Specimen: CD4+ T cells from blood, collected at the 22-month timepoint. This chain uses TRBV10-2 with TRBJ2-1, with unresolved D. The receptor was isolated from a human patient who received a liver transplant. Some T cells may be supplied by the graft donor. In DNA form, the CDR3 reads TGCGCCAGCAGTGAGTCCCCAACCAGCTCCTACAATGAGCAGTTCTTC. It translates to CASSESPTSSYNEQFF.